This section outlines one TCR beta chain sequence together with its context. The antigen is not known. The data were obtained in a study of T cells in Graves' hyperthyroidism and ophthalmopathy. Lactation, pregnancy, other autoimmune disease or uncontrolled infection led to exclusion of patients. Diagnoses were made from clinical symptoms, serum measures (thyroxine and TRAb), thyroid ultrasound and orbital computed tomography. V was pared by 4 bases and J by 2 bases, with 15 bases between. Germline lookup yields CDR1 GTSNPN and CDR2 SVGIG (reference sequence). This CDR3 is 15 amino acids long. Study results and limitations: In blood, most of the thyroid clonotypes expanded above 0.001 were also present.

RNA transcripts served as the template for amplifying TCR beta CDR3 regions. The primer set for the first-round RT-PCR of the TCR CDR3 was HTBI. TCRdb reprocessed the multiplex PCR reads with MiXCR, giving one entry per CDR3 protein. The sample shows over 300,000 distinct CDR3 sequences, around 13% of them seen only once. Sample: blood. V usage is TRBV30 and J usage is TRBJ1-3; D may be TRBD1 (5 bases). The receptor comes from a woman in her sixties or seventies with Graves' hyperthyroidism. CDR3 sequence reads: CAWKRGRLPGNTIYF. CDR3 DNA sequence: TGTGCCTGGAAAAGGGGCAGGTTACCTGGAAACACCATATATTTT.